These 21 T cell receptor beta chains originate from one sample sequenced in a study of Ad26.COV2.S vaccination and SARS-CoV-2 variants. Sequenced by immunoSEQ multiplex PCR; TCRdb stores in-frame clones only, minus some. The sample yields 300,000 to 350,000 clones, 85% seen once. Treatment meaning: 15 to 20 received Ad26.COV2.S at low or high dose, single or two shots; about 5 received placebo; per-sample allocation not given. Specimens were obtained on day 63 following the first vaccine or placebo injection. The material sequenced was peripheral blood, taken in a trial of Ad26.COV2.S vaccine versus placebo. The origin of the receptors is a person aged 18 to 65 who received the Ad26.COV2.S COVID-19 vaccine or a placebo.

The chain employs TRBV7-7 and TRBJ2-1, with 8 bases that match TRBD2. Per the germline V gene, CDR1 is SSHAT and CDR2 is FNYEAQ (reference sequence). The CDR3 runs to 16 residues. V shed 5 bases, J shed 6 bases, and the junction held 12 bases outside the gene matches. The CDR3 DNA follows: TGTGCCAGCAGCCCACTACGGGGGGGCTGGGGCAATGAGCAGTTCTTC. Protein sequence: CASSPLRGGWGNEQFF.

The V call is TRBV10-3, the J call TRBJ1-1; 7 nucleotides align to TRBD1. This CDR3 is 15 amino acids long. With V trimmed by 6 bases and J by 0 bases, 7 bases remained unmatched. The germline V gene has CDR1 ENHRY and CDR2 SYGVKD. CDR3 coding DNA: TGTGCCATCAGCGACCGGACAGGCATGAACACTGAAGCTTTCTTT. The encoded protein is CAISDRTGMNTEAFF.

The chain combines TRBV7-2 with TRBJ2-1, with D possibly matching TRBD2 (6 bases). The V gene lost 2 bases and the J gene lost 5 bases, with 10 bases spanning the gap. This CDR3 spans 14 amino acids. The germline CDR1 and CDR2 sequences are SGHTA and FQGNSA. The CDR3 protein is CASSLNSGNNEQFF. The CDR3 bases are TGTGCCAGCAGCTTAAATAGCGGAAACAATGAGCAGTTCTTC.

This chain links TRBV27 with TRBJ2-1; D may be TRBD1 or TRBD2 (6 bases each). Trimming left V 1 base short and J 6 bases short, with 10 bases between. CDR1 MNHEY and CDR2 SMNVEV come from the germline V gene (reference sequence). The length of the CDR3 is 14 residues. CDR3 in amino acids: CASSLFGGLNEQFF. The CDR3 bases are TGTGCCAGCAGTTTATTTGGGGGGCTCAATGAGCAGTTCTTC.

The gene calls are TRBV7-2 and TRBJ2-2; D is ambiguous. Trimming removed 3 bases at V and 2 bases at J, with 10 bases between. The germline CDR1 and CDR2 sequences are SGHTA and FQGNSA. This CDR3 has 15 residues. CDR3 DNA: TGTGCCAGCAGCTTGAGAAACAGTAACACCGGGGAGCTGTTTTTT. It yields the protein CASSLRNSNTGELFF.

This clone was recorded only once. The chain joins TRBV28 to TRBJ1-3; no definite D call. V was shortened by 5 bases and J by 2 bases, with 16 bases between the two germline ends. CDR3 length: 16 residues. From germline, CDR1 is MDHEN and CDR2 SYDVKM. The CDR3 bases are TGTGCCAGCAGTAGCCCCCCGGGTACTCCTGGAAACACCATATATTTT. Translated: CASSSPPGTPGNTIYF.

This clone was seen only once. The chain links TRBV6-1 to TRBJ1-1; TRBD1 aligns across 9 bases. The V segment lost 7 bases and the J segment 3 bases; nucleotides outside the gene matches: 6. The germline V gene encodes CDR1 MNHNS and CDR2 SASEGT. This CDR3 comprises 14 residues. CDR3 residues: CASTEGQGYTEAFF. The CDR3 DNA reads TGTGCCAGCACCGAGGGACAGGGCTACACTGAAGCTTTCTTT.

This chain connects TRBV4-1 to TRBJ1-1; 8 bases are shared with TRBD1. J lost 6 bases, V lost 2 bases, and 11 bases had no gene match. Germline assignment: CDR1 MGHRA and CDR2 YSYEKL. The CDR3 covers 16 residues. The CDR3 coding sequence is TGCGCCAGCAGCCAACCTACGGACAGGGTTGGGGCTGAAGCTTTCTTT. Residues: CASSQPTDRVGAEAFF.

The chain employs TRBV7-6 and TRBJ2-7, with D possibly matching TRBD1 (5 bases). V shed 1 base and J shed 5 bases, with 18 bases lying between them. The length of the CDR3 is 16 residues. Germline V gene lookup returns CDR1 SGHVS and CDR2 FNYEAQ. The CDR3 nucleotides read TGTGCCAGCAGCTTAGTTGTCAGCAGGACACCGCACGAGCAGTACTTC. Its translation: CASSLVVSRTPHEQYF. The complete variable domain, with remaining parts taken from reference TRBV7-6 and TRBJ2-7, reads GAGVSQSPRYKVTKRGQDVALRCDPISGHVSLYWYRQALGQGPEFLTYFNYEAQQDKSGLPNDRFSAERPEGSISTLTIQRTEQRDSAMYRCASSLVVSRTPHEQYFGPGTRLTVT.

This clone was observed a handful of times. The CDR3 is CASSYSPGHPSTYTF. DNA of the CDR3: TGTGCCAGCAGTTACTCACCGGGACATCCCTCGACCTACACCTTC. This sequence joins TRBV6-5 and TRBJ1-2; the D gene is possibly TRBD1 (6 bases). Trimming stripped 0 bases from V and 10 bases from J, with 18 bases between. CDR1 is MNHEY, CDR2 SVGAGI, per germline. The CDR3 length is 15 residues.

This clone has a handful of counts. This rearrangement joins TRBV4-2 to TRBJ1-3; D might be TRBD1 (6 bases). The V end was cut by 1 base, the J end by 4 bases, with 11 bases between. This CDR3 is 15 amino acids long. Germline assignment: CDR1 LGHNA and CDR2 YNFKEQ. The CDR3 DNA is TGTGCCAGCAGCCAAGTTGGAGGGGGAGGAAACACCATATATTTT. It translates to CASSQVGGGGNTIYF.

J is TRBJ2-1 and V is TRBV3-1 (or the pseudogene TRBV3-2); D is perhaps TRBD1 or TRBD2 (5 bases each). The CDR3 has 15 amino acids. Per the germline V gene, CDR1 is LGHDT and CDR2 is YNNKEL (reference sequence). Trimming removed 0 bases at V and 8 bases at J, with 14 bases between. CDR3 loop: CASSQDASGGDEQFF. The CDR3 bases are TGTGCCAGCAGCCAAGATGCAAGTGGGGGTGATGAGCAGTTCTTC.

The rearrangement joins TRBV6-5 to TRBJ1-2, with TRBD1 as a possible D gene (5 bases). The V gene's germline CDR1 is MNHEY and CDR2 SVGAGI. Trimming cost V 2 bases and J 7 bases, with 11 bases left between them. CDR3 length: 13 amino acids. CDR3 in amino acids: CASSYGSGSGYTF. In nucleotides, the CDR3 is TGTGCCAGCAGTTACGGTTCAGGGTCTGGCTACACCTTC.

The chain combines TRBV28 with TRBJ1-2; D ambiguous. Germline-derived CDR1 and CDR2 are MDHEN and SYDVKM. V shed 6 bases and J shed 5 bases, with 25 bases lying between them. The CDR3 is made up of 17 amino acids. CDR3 DNA: TGTGCCAGCAGCCAAAAATCAAACCGGGTCTACTCTTATGGCTACACCTTC. Amino acids: CASSQKSNRVYSYGYTF.

This clone was observed a single time. This chain connects TRBV6-6 to TRBJ2-1; TRBD2 aligns across 10 bases. Germline values: CDR1 MNHNY, CDR2 SVGAGI (reference sequence). CDR3 length equals 15 residues. V was pared by 5 bases and J by 5 bases, with 6 bases of the junction left unmatched. This CDR3 reads CASSLTSGANNEQFF. CDR3 coding DNA: TGTGCCAGCAGTCTAACTAGCGGGGCAAACAATGAGCAGTTCTTC.

V is TRBV5-1 and J is TRBJ2-7, with 7 bases aligning to TRBD1. The CDR3 sequence is 13 residues long. The V segment lost 4 bases and the J segment 6 bases; nucleotides outside the gene matches: 7. CDR1 SGHRS and CDR2 YFSETQ come from the germline V gene. The CDR3 DNA reads TGCGCCAGCAGCGTCCAGGGGGTCGGCGAGCAGTACTTC. Translating it yields CASSVQGVGEQYF.

The chain recombines TRBV18 with TRBJ2-7; TRBD1 aligns across 9 bases. This CDR3 is 16 amino acids long. V lost 3 bases, J lost 5 bases, and 11 bases stayed unmatched. Per the germline V gene, CDR1 is KGHSH and CDR2 is LQKENI. The chain's CDR3 is CASSPQSPGTGNEQYF. The CDR3 DNA is TGTGCCAGCTCACCCCAGAGTCCCGGGACAGGGAACGAGCAGTACTTC.

The CDR3 loop reads CASRGQGIGEQYF. The CDR3 DNA sequence: TGTGCCAGCAGAGGACAGGGGATCGGCGAGCAGTACTTC. The chain carries TRBV2 and TRBJ2-7; 9 bases are a match to TRBD1. V was pared by 6 bases and J by 6 bases, with 6 bases of the junction left unmatched. CDR3 size: 13 residues. Germline values: CDR1 SNHLY, CDR2 FYNNEI.

V gene TRBV7-9 combines with J gene TRBJ2-3, with a tentative D call TRBD2 (5 bases). Trimming left V 11 bases short and J 1 base short, with 16 bases between. Germline lookup yields CDR1 SEHNR and CDR2 FQNEAQ (reference sequence). CDR3 length equals 14 residues. In DNA, the CDR3 is TGTGCCGGCGACGGCGGGTCCGGCACAGATACGCAGTATTTT. It is translated as CAGDGGSGTDTQYF.

About this clone: The same CDR3 is also encoded by other DNA sequences in this sample. This rearrangement joins TRBV3-1 (or the pseudogene TRBV3-2) to TRBJ1-2; 7 nucleotides agree with TRBD1. This CDR3 region has 13 residues. Trimming took 3 bases from V and 5 from J; bases not matched to a gene: 3. Germline CDR1 LGHDT, CDR2 YNNKEL (reference sequence). CDR3 nucleotides: TGTGCCAGCAGCCAGTCAGGGGGTTATGGCTACACCTTC. This codes for CASSQSGGYGYTF.

The chain joins TRBV7-3 to TRBJ2-2; D is uncertain. Germline V gives CDR1 SGHTA, CDR2 FQGTGA. The ends were cut back, 5 bases at V and 4 bases at J, with 11 bases in the middle. The CDR3 has 14 amino acids. Written as DNA, the CDR3 is TGTGCCAGCAGCCCAAGGCCAGTCACCGGGGAGCTGTTTTTT. This sequence encodes CASSPRPVTGELFF.